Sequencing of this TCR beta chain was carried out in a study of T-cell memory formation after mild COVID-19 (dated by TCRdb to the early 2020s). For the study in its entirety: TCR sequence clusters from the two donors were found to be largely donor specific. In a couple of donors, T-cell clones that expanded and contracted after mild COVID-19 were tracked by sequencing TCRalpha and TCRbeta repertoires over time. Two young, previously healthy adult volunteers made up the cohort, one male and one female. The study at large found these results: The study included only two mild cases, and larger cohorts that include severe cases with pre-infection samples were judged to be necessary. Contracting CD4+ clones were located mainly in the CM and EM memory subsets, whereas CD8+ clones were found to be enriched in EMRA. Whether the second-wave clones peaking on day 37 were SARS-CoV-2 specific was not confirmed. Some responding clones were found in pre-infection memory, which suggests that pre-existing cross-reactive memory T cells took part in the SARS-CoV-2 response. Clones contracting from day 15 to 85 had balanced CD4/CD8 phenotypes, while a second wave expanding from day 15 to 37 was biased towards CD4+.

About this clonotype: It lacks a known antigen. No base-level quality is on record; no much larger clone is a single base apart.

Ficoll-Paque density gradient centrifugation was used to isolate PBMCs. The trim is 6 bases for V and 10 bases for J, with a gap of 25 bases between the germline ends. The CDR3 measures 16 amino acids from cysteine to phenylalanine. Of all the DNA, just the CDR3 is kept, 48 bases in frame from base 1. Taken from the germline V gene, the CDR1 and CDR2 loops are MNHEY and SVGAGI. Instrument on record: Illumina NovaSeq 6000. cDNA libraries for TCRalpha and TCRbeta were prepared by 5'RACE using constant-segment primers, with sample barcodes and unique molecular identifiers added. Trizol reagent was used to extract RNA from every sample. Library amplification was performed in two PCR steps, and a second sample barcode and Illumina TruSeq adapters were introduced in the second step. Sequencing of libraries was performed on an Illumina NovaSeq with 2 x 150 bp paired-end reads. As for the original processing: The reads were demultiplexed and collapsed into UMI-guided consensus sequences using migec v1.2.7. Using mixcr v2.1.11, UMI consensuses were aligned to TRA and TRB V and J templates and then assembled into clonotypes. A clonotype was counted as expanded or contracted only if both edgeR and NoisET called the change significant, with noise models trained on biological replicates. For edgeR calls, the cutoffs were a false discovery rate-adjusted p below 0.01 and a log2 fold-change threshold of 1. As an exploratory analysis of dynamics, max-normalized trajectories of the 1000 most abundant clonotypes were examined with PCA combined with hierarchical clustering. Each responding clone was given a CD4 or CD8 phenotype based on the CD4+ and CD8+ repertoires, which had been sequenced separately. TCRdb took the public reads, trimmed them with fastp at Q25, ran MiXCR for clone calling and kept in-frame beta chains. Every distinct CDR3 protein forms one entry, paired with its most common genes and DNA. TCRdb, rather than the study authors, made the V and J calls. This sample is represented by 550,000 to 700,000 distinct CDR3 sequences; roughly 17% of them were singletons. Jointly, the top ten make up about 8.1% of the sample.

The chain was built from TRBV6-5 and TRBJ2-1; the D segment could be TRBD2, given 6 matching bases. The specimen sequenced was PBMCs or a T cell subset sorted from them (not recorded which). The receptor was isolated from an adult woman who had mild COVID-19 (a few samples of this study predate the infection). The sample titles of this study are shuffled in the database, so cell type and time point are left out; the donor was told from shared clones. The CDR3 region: CASRAPGRRLGGEQFF. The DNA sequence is TGTGCCAGCAGAGCCCCGGGACGGAGGCTCGGAGGGGAGCAGTTCTTC.